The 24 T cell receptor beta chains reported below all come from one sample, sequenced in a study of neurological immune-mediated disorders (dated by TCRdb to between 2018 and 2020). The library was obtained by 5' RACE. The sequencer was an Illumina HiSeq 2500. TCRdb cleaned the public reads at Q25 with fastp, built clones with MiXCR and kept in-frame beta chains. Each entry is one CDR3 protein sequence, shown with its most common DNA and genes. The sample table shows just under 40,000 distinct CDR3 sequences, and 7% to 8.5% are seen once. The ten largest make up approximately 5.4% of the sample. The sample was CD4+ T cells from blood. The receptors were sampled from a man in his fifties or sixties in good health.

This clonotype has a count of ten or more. The CDR3 spells CASSQVKGSSYEQYF. DNA for the CDR3: TGTGCCAGCAGCCAGGTTAAAGGGAGCTCCTACGAGCAGTACTTC. The V and J genes are TRBV4-2 and TRBJ2-7; D is perhaps TRBD2 (5 bases). The V gene's germline CDR1 is LGHNA and CDR2 YNFKEQ. V lost 3 bases and J lost 0, with 12 bases in between. CDR3 size: 15 residues.

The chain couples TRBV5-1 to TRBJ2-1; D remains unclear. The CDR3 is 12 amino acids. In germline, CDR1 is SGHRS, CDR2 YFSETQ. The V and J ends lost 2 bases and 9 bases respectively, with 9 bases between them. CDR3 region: CASSLQHGEQFF. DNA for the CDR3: TGCGCCAGCAGCTTACAGCACGGTGAGCAGTTCTTC.

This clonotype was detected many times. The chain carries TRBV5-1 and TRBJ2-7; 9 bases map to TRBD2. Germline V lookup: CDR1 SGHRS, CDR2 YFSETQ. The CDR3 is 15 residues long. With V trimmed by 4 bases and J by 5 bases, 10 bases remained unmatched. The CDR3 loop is CASSPVAGASHEQYF. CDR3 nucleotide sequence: TGCGCCAGCAGCCCAGTAGCGGGAGCTTCCCACGAGCAGTACTTC.

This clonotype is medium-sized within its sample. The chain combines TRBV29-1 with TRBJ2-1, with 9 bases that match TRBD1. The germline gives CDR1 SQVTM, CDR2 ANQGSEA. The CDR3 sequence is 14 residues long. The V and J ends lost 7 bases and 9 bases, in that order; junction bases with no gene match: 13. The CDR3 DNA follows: TGCAGCGGGAAACAGGGGGCGTCACTCGGTGAGCAGTTCTTC. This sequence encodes CSGKQGASLGEQFF.

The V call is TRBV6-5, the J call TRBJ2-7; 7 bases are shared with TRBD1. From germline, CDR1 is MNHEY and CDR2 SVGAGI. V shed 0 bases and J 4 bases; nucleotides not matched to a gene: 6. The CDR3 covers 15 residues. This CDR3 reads CASSYSGQTRYEQYF. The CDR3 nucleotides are TGTGCCAGCAGTTACTCGGGACAGACCCGTTACGAGCAGTACTTC.

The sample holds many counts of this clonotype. The CDR3 sequence is CASSSRGGSGRKNEQFF. As DNA, the CDR3 is TGCGCCAGCAGCTCACGGGGAGGGAGCGGGAGGAAGAATGAGCAGTTCTTC. This chain connects TRBV5-1 to TRBJ2-1, with TRBD2 matching over 9 bases. After removal of 3 bases from V and 7 bases from J, the junction contained 14 bases not matched to a gene. This CDR3 region has 17 residues. Per the germline V gene, CDR1 is SGHRS and CDR2 is YFSETQ.

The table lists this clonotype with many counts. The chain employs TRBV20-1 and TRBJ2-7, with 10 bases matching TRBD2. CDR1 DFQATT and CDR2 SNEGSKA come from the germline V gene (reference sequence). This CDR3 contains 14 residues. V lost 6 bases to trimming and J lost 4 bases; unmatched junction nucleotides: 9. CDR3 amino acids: CSAQRASGSYEQYF. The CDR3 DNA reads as TGCAGTGCCCAGAGGGCTAGCGGGAGTTACGAGCAGTACTTC.

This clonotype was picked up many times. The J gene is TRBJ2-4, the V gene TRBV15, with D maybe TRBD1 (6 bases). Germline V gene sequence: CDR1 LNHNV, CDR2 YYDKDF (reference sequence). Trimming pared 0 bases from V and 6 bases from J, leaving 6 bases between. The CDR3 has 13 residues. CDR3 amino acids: CATSREGGNIQYF. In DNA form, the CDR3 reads TGTGCCACCAGCAGAGAAGGGGGAAACATTCAGTACTTC.

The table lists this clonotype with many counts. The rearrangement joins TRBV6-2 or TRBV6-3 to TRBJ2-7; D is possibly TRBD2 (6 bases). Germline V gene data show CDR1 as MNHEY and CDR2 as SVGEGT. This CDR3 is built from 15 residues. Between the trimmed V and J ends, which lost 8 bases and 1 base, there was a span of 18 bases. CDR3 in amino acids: CASGTYGRGSYEQYF. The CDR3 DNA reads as TGTGCCAGCGGGACTTACGGGAGAGGGTCCTACGAGCAGTACTTC.

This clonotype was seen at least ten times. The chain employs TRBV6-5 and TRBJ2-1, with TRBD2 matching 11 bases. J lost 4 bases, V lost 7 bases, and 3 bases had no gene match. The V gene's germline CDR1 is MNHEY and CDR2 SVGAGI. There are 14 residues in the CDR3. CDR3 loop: CASTLAGGYNEQFF. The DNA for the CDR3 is TGTGCCAGCACCCTAGCGGGAGGTTACAATGAGCAGTTCTTC.

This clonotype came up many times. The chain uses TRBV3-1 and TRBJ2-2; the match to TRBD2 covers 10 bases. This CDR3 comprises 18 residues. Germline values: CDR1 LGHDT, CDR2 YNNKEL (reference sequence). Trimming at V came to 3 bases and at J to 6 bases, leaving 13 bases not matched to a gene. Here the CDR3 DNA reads TGTGCCAGCAGCCACCCGGGACTAGCGACCATCGGGGCCGGGGAGCTGTTTTTT. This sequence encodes CASSHPGLATIGAGELFF.

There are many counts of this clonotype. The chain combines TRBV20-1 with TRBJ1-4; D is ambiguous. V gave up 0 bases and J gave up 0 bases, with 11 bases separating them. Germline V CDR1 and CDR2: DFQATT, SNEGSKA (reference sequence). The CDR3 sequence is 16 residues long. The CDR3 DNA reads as TGCAGTGCTAGAGATATGACACCCGCAACTAATGAAAAACTGTTTTTT. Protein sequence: CSARDMTPATNEKLFF.

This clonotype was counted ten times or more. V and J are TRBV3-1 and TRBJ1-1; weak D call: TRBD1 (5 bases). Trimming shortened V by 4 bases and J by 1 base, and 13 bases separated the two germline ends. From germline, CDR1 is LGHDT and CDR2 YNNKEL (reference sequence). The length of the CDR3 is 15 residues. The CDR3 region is CASSPNGGSNTEAFF. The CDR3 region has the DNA TGTGCCAGCAGCCCGAACGGGGGTTCGAACACTGAAGCTTTCTTT.

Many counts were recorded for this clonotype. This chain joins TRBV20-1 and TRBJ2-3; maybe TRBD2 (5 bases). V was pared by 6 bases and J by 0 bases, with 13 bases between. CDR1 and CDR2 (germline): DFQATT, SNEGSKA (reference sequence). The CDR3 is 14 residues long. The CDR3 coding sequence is TGCAGTGCCCCGGTCCAGCGGAGCACAGATACGCAGTATTTT. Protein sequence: CSAPVQRSTDTQYF.

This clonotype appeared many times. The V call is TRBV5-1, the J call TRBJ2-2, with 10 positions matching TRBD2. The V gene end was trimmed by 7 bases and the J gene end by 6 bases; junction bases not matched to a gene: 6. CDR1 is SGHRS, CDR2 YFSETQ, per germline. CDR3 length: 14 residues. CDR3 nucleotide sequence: TGCGCCAGCGGCGGGACTAGCGTCTCCGGGGAGCTGTTTTTT. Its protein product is CASGGTSVSGELFF.

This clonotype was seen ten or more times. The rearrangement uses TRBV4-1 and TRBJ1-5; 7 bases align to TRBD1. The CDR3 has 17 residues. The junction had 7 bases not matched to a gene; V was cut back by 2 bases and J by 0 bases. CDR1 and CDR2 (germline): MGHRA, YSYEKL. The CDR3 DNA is TGCGCCAGCAGCCAAAGAGGGACAGACTATAGCAATCAGCCCCAGCATTTT. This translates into CASSQRGTDYSNQPQHF.

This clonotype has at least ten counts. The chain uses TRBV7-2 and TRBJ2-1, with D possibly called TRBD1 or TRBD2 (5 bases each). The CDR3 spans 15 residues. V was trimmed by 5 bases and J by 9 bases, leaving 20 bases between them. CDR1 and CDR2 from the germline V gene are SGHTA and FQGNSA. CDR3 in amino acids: CASSRTGQFVSEQFF. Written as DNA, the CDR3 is TGTGCCAGCAGCCGAACGGGGCAGTTCGTTAGTGAGCAGTTCTTC.

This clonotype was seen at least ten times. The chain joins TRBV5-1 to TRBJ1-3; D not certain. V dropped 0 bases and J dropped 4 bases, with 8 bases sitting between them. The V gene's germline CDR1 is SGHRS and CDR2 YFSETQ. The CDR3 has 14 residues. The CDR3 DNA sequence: TGCGCCAGCAGCTTGGAAGGGAACGGAAACACCATATATTTT. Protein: CASSLEGNGNTIYF.

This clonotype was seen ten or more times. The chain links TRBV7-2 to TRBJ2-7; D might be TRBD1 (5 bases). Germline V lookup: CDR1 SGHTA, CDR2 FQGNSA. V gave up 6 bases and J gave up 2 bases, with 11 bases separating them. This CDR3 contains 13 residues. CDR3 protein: CASRLSGTYEQYF. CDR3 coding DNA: TGTGCCAGCAGACTGTCAGGGACCTACGAGCAGTACTTC.

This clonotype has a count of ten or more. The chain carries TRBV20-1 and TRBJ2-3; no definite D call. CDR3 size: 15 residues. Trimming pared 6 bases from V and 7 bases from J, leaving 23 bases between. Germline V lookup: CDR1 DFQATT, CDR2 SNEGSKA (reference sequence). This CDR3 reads CSAKEGGQPSNTQYF. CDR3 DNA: TGCAGTGCGAAGGAAGGCGGCCAGCCCTCTAATACGCAGTATTTT.

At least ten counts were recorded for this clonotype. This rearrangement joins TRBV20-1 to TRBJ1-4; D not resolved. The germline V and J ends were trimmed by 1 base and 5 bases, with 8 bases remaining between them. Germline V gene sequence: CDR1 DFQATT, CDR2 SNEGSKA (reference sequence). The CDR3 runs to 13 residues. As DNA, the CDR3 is TGCAGTGCTAGAGTGATACCCAATGAAAAACTGTTTTTT. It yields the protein CSARVIPNEKLFF.

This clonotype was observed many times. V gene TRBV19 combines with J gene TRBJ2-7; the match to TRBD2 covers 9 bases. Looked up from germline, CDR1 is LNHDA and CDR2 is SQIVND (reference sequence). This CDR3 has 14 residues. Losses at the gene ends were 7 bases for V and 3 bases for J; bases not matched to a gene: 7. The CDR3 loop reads CASKRSSGIYEQYF. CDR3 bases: TGTGCCAGTAAGCGTTCTAGCGGGATCTACGAGCAGTACTTC.

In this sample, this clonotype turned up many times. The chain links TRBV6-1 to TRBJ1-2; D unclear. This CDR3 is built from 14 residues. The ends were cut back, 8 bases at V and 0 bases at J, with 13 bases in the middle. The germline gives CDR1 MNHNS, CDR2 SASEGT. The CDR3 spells CASLRTEANYGYTF. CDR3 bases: TGTGCCAGCCTCCGGACGGAAGCTAACTATGGCTACACCTTC.

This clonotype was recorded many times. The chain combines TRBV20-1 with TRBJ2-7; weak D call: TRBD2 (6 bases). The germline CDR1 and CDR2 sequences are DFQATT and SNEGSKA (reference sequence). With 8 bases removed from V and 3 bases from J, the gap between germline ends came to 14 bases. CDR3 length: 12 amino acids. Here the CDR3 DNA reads TGCAGTTTGAGTGTCGGGAGCTACGAGCAGTACTTC. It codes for CSLSVGSYEQYF.